The 30 T cell receptor beta chains in this list originate from one sample, sequenced in a study of shared clonotypes between healthy human individuals. Assay used: immunoSEQ multiplex PCR; TCRdb lists only in-frame clones, some missing. The repertoire holds about 2.4 million clones, 80% to 95% seen once, with about 0.38% in the top ten. Sequences were obtained from naive CD4+ T cells from PBMCs. Sample subset: CD45RA+ positively selected. These receptors originate from a man younger than 35 in good health. Some clones in this sample may be carry-over from other donors' samples.

The chain employs TRBV5-4 and TRBJ2-5; weak D call: TRBD2 (5 bases). CDR1 is SGHNT and CDR2 is YYREEE in the germline V gene (reference sequence). This CDR3 is 14 amino acids long. The germline V and J ends were trimmed by 5 bases and 4 bases, with 15 bases remaining between them. CDR3 sequence reads: CASRTHPGSETQYF. The CDR3 DNA follows: TGTGCCAGCAGGACCCACCCGGGGTCAGAGACCCAGTACTTC.

CDR3 in DNA: TGTGCCAGCAGCTTAGCCAGGTCCAATCAGCCCCAGCATTTT. It translates to CASSLARSNQPQHF. The V and J genes are TRBV7-9 and TRBJ1-5; no firm D call. The CDR3 is 14 residues long. Germline CDR1 SEHNR, CDR2 FQNEAQ (reference sequence). The ends were cut back, 0 bases at V and 3 bases at J, with 6 bases in the middle. The full variable domain, its missing parts supplied by reference TRBV7-9 and TRBJ1-5, is DTGVSQNPRHKITKRGQNVTFRCDPISEHNRLYWYRQTLGQGPEFLTYFQNEAQLEKSRLLSDRFSAERPKGSFSTLEIQRTEQGDSAMYLCASSLARSNQPQHFGDGTRLSIL.

This rearrangement joins TRBV6-6 to TRBJ2-2; 10 bases map to TRBD1. J gave up 4 bases and V 6 bases, and 5 bases lay outside the gene matches. Germline CDR1 MNHNY, CDR2 SVGAGI (reference sequence). The CDR3 consists of 15 residues. The chain's CDR3 is CASSAGQGLTGELFF. The CDR3 DNA is TGTGCCAGCAGCGCGGGACAGGGGCTCACCGGGGAGCTGTTTTTT.

The rearrangement uses TRBV28 and TRBJ1-2; 9 bases are a match to TRBD1. Germline V gives CDR1 MDHEN, CDR2 SYDVKM. V lost 6 bases and J lost 4; bases outside the gene matches: 12. The CDR3 consists of 16 residues. CDR3 amino acids: CASRAGQGVLSYGYTF. The CDR3 DNA sequence: TGTGCCAGCAGGGCGGGACAGGGAGTACTCTCCTATGGCTACACCTTC.

V and J are TRBV4-1 and TRBJ1-2; 10 bases match TRBD1. Germline V gives CDR1 MGHRA, CDR2 YSYEKL. The CDR3 is made up of 16 amino acids. The J segment lost 6 bases and the V segment lost 2 bases, leaving 9 bases of the junction unmatched. The CDR3 nucleotides read TGCGCCAGCAGCCAACCCTCGGGGACAGGGGTTAATGGCTACACCTTC. Protein product: CASSQPSGTGVNGYTF.

CDR3 protein: CASSDSRAALYGYTF. The CDR3, as DNA: TGTGCCAGCAGTGATAGTCGTGCGGCACTCTATGGCTACACCTTC. This chain uses TRBV2 with TRBJ1-2; D not certain. Deletions cut 3 bases from V and 4 bases from J, with 15 bases between. This CDR3 region has 15 residues. CDR1 SNHLY and CDR2 FYNNEI come from the germline V gene.

With respect to this clone: Different DNA sequences within this sample yield the same CDR3. The chain recombines TRBV2 with TRBJ1-1; perhaps TRBD1 as D (5 bases). Germline CDR1 and CDR2: SNHLY and FYNNEI. Trimming removed 6 bases at V and 1 base at J, with 9 bases between. CDR3 length: 13 amino acids. Here the CDR3 DNA reads TGTGCCAGCAGGGGGCAGGGGAACACTGAAGCTTTCTTT. This translates into CASRGQGNTEAFF.

V is TRBV30 and J is TRBJ1-1, with D possibly matching TRBD1 (5 bases). The germline CDR1 and CDR2 sequences are GTSNPN and SVGIG (reference sequence). The CDR3 consists of 13 residues. V lost 4 bases to trimming and J lost 1 base, with 10 bases between them. The CDR3 nucleotides are TGTGCCTGGACCCAACAGGAGAACACTGAAGCTTTCTTT. Its translation: CAWTQQENTEAFF.

This clone has a handful of counts. The sample carries other DNA sequences with the same CDR3. The J gene is TRBJ1-1, the V gene TRBV4-1; D might be TRBD1 (5 bases). The CDR3 covers 13 residues. Germline CDR1 reads MGHRA; CDR2 reads YSYEKL. The germline V and J ends were trimmed by 0 bases and 4 bases, with 6 bases remaining between them. CDR3 in DNA: TGCGCCAGCAGCCAAGAAAGGGGCACTGAAGCTTTCTTT. Translation: CASSQERGTEAFF.

This sequence joins TRBV28 and TRBJ1-1; D perhaps matches TRBD1 (6 bases). Germline CDR1 and CDR2: MDHEN and SYDVKM. Trimming left V 2 bases short and J 4 bases short, with 11 bases between. This CDR3 is 14 amino acids long. The CDR3 DNA follows: TGTGCCAGCAGTTTACCCCACAGGGTCACTGAAGCTTTCTTT. Amino acid sequence: CASSLPHRVTEAFF.

The rearrangement joins TRBV15 to TRBJ2-2; perhaps D is TRBD1 or TRBD2 (5 bases each). This CDR3 spans 14 amino acids. Trimming stripped 8 bases from V and 3 bases from J, with 13 bases between. The V gene's germline CDR1 is LNHNV and CDR2 YYDKDF (reference sequence). CDR3 in amino acids: CATQRGADTGELFF. CDR3 sequence (DNA): TGTGCCACCCAACGAGGGGCGGACACCGGGGAGCTGTTTTTT.

The rearrangement links TRBV6-6 to TRBJ2-1, with D uncertain. V gave up 5 bases and J gave up 8 bases, with 7 bases separating them. The CDR3 runs to 11 residues. CDR1 MNHNY and CDR2 SVGAGI come from the germline V gene (reference sequence). CDR3 sequence: CASSNHYEQFF. DNA for the CDR3: TGTGCCAGCAGTAACCACTATGAGCAGTTCTTC.

This chain's CDR3 is CASSLGVGDIHGYTF. DNA for the CDR3: TGTGCCAGCAGCTTAGGGGTGGGGGACATCCATGGCTACACCTTC. The chain uses TRBV11-2 and TRBJ1-2; TRBD1 is a possible D gene (6 bases). Germline V lookup: CDR1 SGHAT, CDR2 FQNNGV. This CDR3 has 15 amino acids. Trimming left V 1 base short and J 6 bases short, with 15 bases between.

The V call is TRBV5-1, the J call TRBJ2-1, with 10 bases aligning to TRBD1. Trimming removed 4 bases from V and 12 bases from J; junction bases left unmatched: 10. Germline values: CDR1 SGHRS, CDR2 YFSETQ. The CDR3 contains 14 residues. The CDR3 DNA sequence: TGCGCCAGCAGCAACAGGGACAGGGGTATACCGCAGTTCTTC. This codes for CASSNRDRGIPQFF.

V gene TRBV5-1 combines with J gene TRBJ2-1; no clear D. Germline V gene lookup returns CDR1 SGHRS and CDR2 YFSETQ. V was trimmed by 8 bases and J by 0 bases, leaving 12 bases between them. The CDR3 is made up of 14 amino acids. CDR3 bases: TGCGCCAGTACGCCCGAGAGCTCCTACAATGAGCAGTTCTTC. Protein sequence: CASTPESSYNEQFF.

The J gene is TRBJ2-3, the V gene TRBV28; D could derive from TRBD1 or TRBD2 (6 bases each). This CDR3 contains 15 residues. Germline values: CDR1 MDHEN, CDR2 SYDVKM. The germline V and J ends were trimmed by 6 bases and 5 bases, with 18 bases remaining between them. DNA for the CDR3: TGTGCCAGCAGCTCAAGAGGGGGAGGTGTAGATACGCAGTATTTT. It specifies CASSSRGGGVDTQYF.

This chain joins TRBV5-1 and TRBJ1-4, with D perhaps TRBD1 (5 bases). Germline lookup yields CDR1 SGHRS and CDR2 YFSETQ. The CDR3 loop spans 17 amino acids. The V and J ends lost 4 bases and 8 bases respectively, with 24 bases between them. The DNA for the CDR3 is TGCGCCAGCAGCCGAGGAGGGACCTTTGGGCCGGGGGAAAAACTGTTTTTT. Amino acid sequence: CASSRGGTFGPGEKLFF.

V usage is TRBV6-1 and J usage is TRBJ2-7, with 8 bases that match TRBD2. The CDR3 contains 14 residues. V was pared by 4 bases and J by 8 bases, with 10 bases of the junction left unmatched. From germline, CDR1 is MNHNS and CDR2 SASEGT. CDR3 bases: TGTGCCAGCAGTGTAGGACTAGCAGTCCTTCAGCAGTACTTC. Translation: CASSVGLAVLQQYF.

The chain uses TRBV5-1 and TRBJ2-5; TRBD1 matches 9 bases. The CDR3 loop spans 15 amino acids. The V gene's germline CDR1 is SGHRS and CDR2 YFSETQ. With V trimmed by 0 bases and J by 4 bases, 4 bases remained unmatched. CDR3 in DNA: TGCGCCAGCAGCTTGGTTGGGGACAGGGCAGAGACCCAGTACTTC. It encodes CASSLVGDRAETQYF.

This clone has just one count. The V and J genes are TRBV25-1 and TRBJ2-2; D gene ambiguous. The V and J ends lost 4 bases and 1 base respectively, with 4 bases between them. The CDR3 runs 13 residues. Germline V lookup: CDR1 MGHDK, CDR2 SYGVNS. The CDR3 reads CASSAQNTGELFF. The CDR3 DNA is TGTGCCAGCAGTGCCCAGAACACCGGGGAGCTGTTTTTT.

The gene calls are TRBV7-2 and TRBJ2-7; D possibly corresponds to TRBD2 (6 bases). Per germline, CDR1 SGHTA and CDR2 FQGNSA. Trimming took 4 bases from V and 0 from J, leaving 13 bases between them. The CDR3 is 15 amino acids. The CDR3 loop is CASSSSSGASYEQYF. The CDR3 DNA is TGTGCCAGCAGCTCCAGTAGCGGAGCCTCCTACGAGCAGTACTTC.

This sequence joins TRBV28 and TRBJ2-7; D unclear. CDR3 length: 13 residues. CDR1 MDHEN and CDR2 SYDVKM come from the germline V gene. Trimming took 5 bases from V and 3 from J, leaving 11 bases between them. CDR3 sequence reads: CASSPKFRYEQYF. The CDR3 DNA follows: TGTGCCAGCAGTCCCAAATTCCGCTACGAGCAGTACTTC.

This sequence joins TRBV18 and TRBJ2-1; D is uncertain. V gave up 1 base and J gave up 4 bases, with 11 bases separating them. This CDR3 region has 15 residues. Germline CDR1 KGHSH, CDR2 LQKENI. The CDR3, as DNA: TGTGCCAGCTCACCACGTCAGAACCTATACAATGAGCAGTTCTTC. Protein sequence: CASSPRQNLYNEQFF.

As to this clone: The sample has other DNA sequences that encode this CDR3 too. This chain connects TRBV28 to TRBJ2-7, with TRBD2 matching over 7 bases. Trimming removed 4 bases from V and 3 bases from J; junction bases left unmatched: 6. CDR1 is MDHEN and CDR2 is SYDVKM in the germline V gene. This CDR3 comprises 14 residues. In DNA, the CDR3 is TGTGCCAGCAGTTCCCCGACTAGCAGCTACGAGCAGTACTTC. This codes for CASSSPTSSYEQYF.

This rearrangement joins TRBV6-5 to TRBJ1-2; 7 nucleotides line up with TRBD1. CDR3 length equals 15 residues. The germline CDR1 and CDR2 sequences are MNHEY and SVGAGI. V shed 5 bases and J 4 bases; nucleotides not matched to a gene: 10. The DNA of the CDR3 is TGTGCCAGCAGTCCGACAGGGATCGGTGTCTATGGCTACACCTTC. This sequence encodes CASSPTGIGVYGYTF.

The rearrangement uses TRBV30 and TRBJ2-5; TRBD2 aligns across 13 bases. The closer fit of TRBJ2-7 to the DNA end suggests the J call may be wrong. The CDR3 covers 16 residues. The germline V gene has CDR1 GTSNPN and CDR2 SVGIG (reference sequence). The CDR3: CAWSVPWGLAGSEQYF. CDR3 nucleotide sequence: TGTGCCTGGAGTGTGCCCTGGGGACTAGCGGGATCCGAGCAGTACTTC.

This rearrangement joins TRBV14 to TRBJ2-1; D is uncertain. The length of the CDR3 is 16 residues. In germline, CDR1 is SGHDN, CDR2 FVKESK. The V end was cut by 4 bases, the J end by 2 bases, with 15 bases between. CDR3 coding DNA: TGTGCCAGCAGCCTCAAGGACGCAGGACCCTACAATGAGCAGTTCTTC. Translated: CASSLKDAGPYNEQFF.

This clone was recorded once. V is TRBV5-1 and J is TRBJ2-4; tentatively, D is TRBD2 (5 bases). V lost 0 bases and J 0 bases, leaving 13 bases between the germline ends. The V gene's germline CDR1 is SGHRS and CDR2 YFSETQ. The CDR3 covers 17 residues. CDR3 DNA sequence: TGCGCCAGCAGCTTGGGGGGAGCTTCCCTAGCCAAAAACATTCAGTACTTC. This encodes CASSLGGASLAKNIQYF.

The CDR3 coding sequence is TGCGCCAGCAGCCAAGGGGTTTCCACAGATACGCAGTATTTT. Encoded protein: CASSQGVSTDTQYF. The rearrangement joins TRBV4-3 to TRBJ2-3; D remains ambiguous. Germline V gives CDR1 LGHNA, CDR2 YSLEER. CDR3 size: 14 residues. Trimming cost V 1 base and J 2 bases, with 7 bases left between them.

This rearrangement joins TRBV28 to TRBJ2-2, with 10 bases lining up with TRBD2. Losses at the gene ends were 6 bases for V and 2 bases for J; bases not matched to a gene: 3. Per the germline V gene, CDR1 is MDHEN and CDR2 is SYDVKM. CDR3 length equals 15 residues. The CDR3 protein is CASRRTSGNTGELFF. DNA for the CDR3: TGTGCCAGCAGACGGACTAGCGGTAACACCGGGGAGCTGTTTTTT. The variable domain in full, completed from reference TRBV28 and TRBJ2-2, reads DVKVTQSSRYLVKRTGEKVFLECVQDMDHENMFWYRQDPGLGLRLIYFSYDVKMKEKGDIPEGYSVSREKKERFSLILESASTNQTSMYLCASRRTSGNTGELFFGEGSRLTVL.